This TCR beta chain derives from a study of CD8 T cells in ankylosing spondylitis. MiXCR, run by TCRdb on the 5' RACE reads, gives a single entry per CDR3 protein. The sample carries more than 150,000 distinct CDR3 sequences, 10% to 15% recorded once. The J segment lost 5 bases and the V segment lost 1 base, leaving 7 bases of the junction unmatched. This CDR3 is built from 15 residues. CDR1 and CDR2 from the germline V gene are SGHVS and FQNEAQ. The study, taken as a whole, reports: From matched ankylosing spondylitis synovial fluid, disease-linked clones were reportedly recovered at significantly enriched levels. Some motif variants had been reported before (in reactive arthritis synovial fluid and blood). The study identified a TCR beta motif of several highly homologous variants that appeared characteristic of ankylosing spondylitis blood.

Worth noting for this clonotype: Its specificity is unknown.

Sequencing used blood, either unsorted or a sorted T cell fraction (not recorded which). The chain combines TRBV7-8 with TRBJ2-5; 7 bases line up with TRBD2. The clonotype was recovered from a male donor with ankylosing spondylitis or in good health (not recorded which). The CDR3 loop is CASSLVAAGEETQYF. In DNA form, the CDR3 reads TGTGCCAGCAGCTTAGTCGCGGCGGGAGAGGAGACCCAGTACTTC.